This entry lists 30 T cell receptor beta chains sequenced from one sample in a study of cytomegalovirus exposure and HLA in healthy donors. Primers for the PCR totalled 60 Vbeta and 13 Jbeta. Generated by immunoSEQ multiplex PCR, the TCRdb table keeps only in-frame clones and is missing some. Here the sample spans a few hundred thousand clones, under 80% being singletons. Sequencing used PBMCs. These receptor sequences come from a female donor in good health and CMV-seronegative.

This clone showed up just a few times. The V gene is TRBV11-3, the J gene TRBJ2-7; 8 nucleotides match TRBD1. The CDR3 is made up of 16 amino acids. V shed 0 bases, J shed 5 bases, and the junction held 9 bases outside the gene matches. Germline V gene sequence: CDR1 SGHNT, CDR2 YENEEA. The CDR3 nucleotides read TGTGCCAGCAGCTTAGATCAACCGACAGGGGCCCACGAGCAGTACTTC. This encodes CASSLDQPTGAHEQYF.

In this sample, this clone turned up a few times. The V call is TRBV2, the J call TRBJ2-3; 7 bases map to TRBD1. The CDR3 contains 18 residues. CDR1 and CDR2 (germline): SNHLY, FYNNEI. With V trimmed by 6 bases and J by 5 bases, 20 bases remained unmatched. CDR3 amino acids: CASRARQGSRTLGDTQYF. The DNA for the CDR3 is TGTGCCAGCAGGGCACGACAGGGAAGTCGAACCCTCGGAGATACGCAGTATTTT.

This clone was detected only a few times. This chain joins TRBV9 and TRBJ1-2; unclear D gene. CDR1 is SGDLS, CDR2 YYNGEE, per germline. The V end was cut by 0 bases, the J end by 5 bases, with 8 bases between. This CDR3 has 13 amino acids. CDR3 loop: CASSVVSGYGYTF. The CDR3 DNA sequence: TGTGCCAGCAGCGTAGTGTCCGGGTATGGCTACACCTTC.

The chain is built from TRBV30 and TRBJ2-3, with 8 bases matching TRBD1. J was trimmed by 4 bases and V by 5 bases; bases with no gene match: 5. The CDR3 runs 13 residues. In germline, CDR1 is GTSNPN, CDR2 SVGIG (reference sequence). As DNA, the CDR3 is TGTGCCTGGGACAGGGGTCTGGCAGATACGCAGTATTTT. Its protein product is CAWDRGLADTQYF.

CDR3 in DNA: TGTGCCAGCAGCTTAGGGGTTAGCGTGACCTACGAGCAGTACTTC. Its protein is CASSLGVSVTYEQYF. J is TRBJ2-7 and V is TRBV7-8, with D possibly TRBD2 on 5 matching bases. The V and J ends lost 1 base and 2 bases respectively, with 12 bases between them. Germline V gives CDR1 SGHVS, CDR2 FQNEAQ. This CDR3 comprises 15 residues. Filled out from reference TRBV7-8 and TRBJ2-7, the complete variable domain reads GAGVSQSPRYKVAKRGQDVALRCDPISGHVSLFWYQQALGQGPEFLTYFQNEAQLDKSGLPSDRFFAERPEGSVSTLKIQRTQQEDSAVYLCASSLGVSVTYEQYFGPGTRLTVT.

This rearrangement joins TRBV6-4 to TRBJ1-1; maybe TRBD1 (5 bases). The V gene's germline CDR1 is MRHNA and CDR2 SNTAGT. V was pared by 4 bases and J by 3 bases, with 9 bases between. This CDR3 comprises 13 residues. The chain's CDR3 is CASSAGRDTEAFF. CDR3 DNA sequence: TGTGCCAGCAGTGCTGGCAGGGACACTGAAGCTTTCTTT.

The chain uses TRBV28 and TRBJ2-7; 12 bases are a match to TRBD2. V shed 5 bases, J shed 7 bases, and the junction held 9 bases outside the gene matches. Germline values: CDR1 MDHEN, CDR2 SYDVKM. The CDR3 is 15 residues long. The CDR3 reads CASSRGGLAGGEQYF. The CDR3, as DNA: TGTGCCAGCAGTCGGGGGGGACTAGCGGGTGGGGAGCAGTACTTC.

The chain links TRBV7-8 to TRBJ2-5, with D perhaps matching TRBD1 (5 bases). This CDR3 has 15 amino acids. Germline CDR1 SGHVS, CDR2 FQNEAQ. V was shortened by 5 bases and J by 7 bases, with 20 bases between the two germline ends. The CDR3 here is CASSPLGGLTGTQYF. For the CDR3, the DNA is TGTGCCAGCAGCCCCCTAGGTGGGCTCACAGGGACCCAGTACTTC. Complete variable domain (other parts from reference TRBV7-8 and TRBJ2-5): GAGVSQSPRYKVAKRGQDVALRCDPISGHVSLFWYQQALGQGPEFLTYFQNEAQLDKSGLPSDRFFAERPEGSVSTLKIQRTQQEDSAVYLCASSPLGGLTGTQYFGPGTRLLVL.

This clone was found once. This rearrangement joins TRBV9 to TRBJ1-6, with D hard to call. The germline V and J ends were trimmed by 0 bases and 7 bases, with 14 bases remaining between them. The CDR3 has 16 amino acids. Germline V gene lookup returns CDR1 SGDLS and CDR2 YYNGEE. This chain's CDR3 is CASSVDPGPSNSPLHF. CDR3 nucleotides: TGTGCCAGCAGCGTAGATCCAGGCCCGAGCAATTCACCCCTCCACTTT.

The chain couples TRBV5-1 to TRBJ2-7; 9 positions agree with TRBD1. The germline V gene has CDR1 SGHRS and CDR2 YFSETQ. V dropped 4 bases and J dropped 5; count of bases not matched to a gene: 1. The CDR3 is 12 amino acids. CDR3 DNA sequence: TGCGCCAGCAGCGGACAGGGGAACGAGCAGTACTTC. It encodes CASSGQGNEQYF.

The gene calls are TRBV19 and TRBJ2-7, with 8 positions matching TRBD2. The germline gives CDR1 LNHDA, CDR2 SQIVND (reference sequence). The CDR3 totals 15 residues. Trimming took 0 bases from V and 5 from J; bases not matched to a gene: 6. CDR3 in amino acids: CASSIDEGTSDEQYF. The CDR3 bases are TGTGCCAGTAGTATAGATGAGGGGACTAGTGACGAGCAGTACTTC.

The V and J genes are TRBV11-3 and TRBJ2-7, with D unclear. The germline V gene has CDR1 SGHNT and CDR2 YENEEA. This CDR3 has 15 residues. Trimming took 1 base from V and 6 from J, leaving 16 bases between them. CDR3 bases: TGTGCCAGCAGCTTAGGGGTATCGGAGCTCCCCGAGCAGTACTTC. This encodes CASSLGVSELPEQYF. Filled out from reference TRBV11-3 and TRBJ2-7, the complete variable domain reads EAGVVQSPRYKIIEKKQPVAFWCNPISGHNTLYWYLQNLGQGPELLIRYENEEAVDDSQLPKDRFSAERLKGVDSTLKIQPAELGDSAVYLCASSLGVSELPEQYFGPGTRLTVT.

The CDR3 DNA sequence: TGTGCCAGCAGCAAAGGGGAGCGGGAGGGATGGTACGAGCAGTACTTC. As protein: CASSKGEREGWYEQYF. V and J are TRBV21-1 and TRBJ2-7; TRBD2, the table's D call, was not compared with the DNA. TRBV21-1 is listed as a pseudogene. The CDR3 length is 16 residues.

The chain uses TRBV27 and TRBJ2-1; 8 nucleotides line up with TRBD2. Unmatched junction bases numbered 3, after V lost 5 bases and J lost 0 bases. CDR1 and CDR2 (germline): MNHEY, SMNVEV (reference sequence). The CDR3 loop spans 15 amino acids. DNA for the CDR3: TGTGCCAGCAGTCCCAGCGGGAGCTCCTACAATGAGCAGTTCTTC. It specifies CASSPSGSSYNEQFF.

This clone was picked up one time. This chain links TRBV5-4 with TRBJ1-5; D is unresolved. The germline V gene encodes CDR1 SGHNT and CDR2 YYREEE (reference sequence). The CDR3 loop spans 15 amino acids. Trimming took 0 bases from V and 3 from J, leaving 10 bases between them. CDR3 nucleotides: TGTGCCAGCAGCTTGGACGGTCTTCCCAATCAGCCCCAGCATTTT. Translating it yields CASSLDGLPNQPQHF.

The CDR3 DNA reads TGTGCCTGGAGTTTTAGACAGGGGGCAAGTCAGCCCCAGCATTTT. Protein: CAWSFRQGASQPQHF. The genes are TRBV30 and TRBJ1-5; 10 bases agree with TRBD1. Germline V gene lookup returns CDR1 GTSNPN and CDR2 SVGIG (reference sequence). V was clipped by 2 bases and J by 6 bases; unmatched bases: 7. This CDR3 has 15 amino acids.

The genes are TRBV9 and TRBJ2-1; a weak D match, TRBD2 (6 bases). The length of the CDR3 is 19 residues. Trimming took 0 bases from V and 6 from J, leaving 25 bases between them. CDR1 is SGDLS, CDR2 YYNGEE, per germline. The DNA for the CDR3 is TGTGCCAGCAGCGTAGCTACGTGGGGTAGCGGAAGGGGTGGCAATGAGCAGTTCTTC. Translating it yields CASSVATWGSGRGGNEQFF.

This sequence joins TRBV6-1 and TRBJ2-1; D is undetermined. Trimming took 7 bases from V and 5 from J, leaving 6 bases between them. CDR1 is MNHNS, CDR2 SASEGT, per germline. The CDR3 is 11 amino acids. CDR3 bases: TGTGCCAGCATCAGCGACAATGAGCAGTTCTTC. It translates to CASISDNEQFF.

This chain joins TRBV30 and TRBJ1-1, with TRBD1 as a possible D gene (6 bases). The CDR3 is 13 residues long. CDR1 is GTSNPN, CDR2 SVGIG, per germline (reference sequence). V was shortened by 0 bases and J by 8 bases, with 13 bases between the two germline ends. CDR3 residues: CAWSVLRGIEAFF. CDR3 DNA sequence: TGTGCCTGGAGTGTCCTCAGGGGAATCGAAGCTTTCTTT.

This chain connects TRBV28 to TRBJ2-6, with 10 bases aligning to TRBD1. CDR3 size: 16 residues. With 8 bases clipped from V and 2 bases from J, the junction kept 6 bases outside the gene matches. Germline V gene data show CDR1 as MDHEN and CDR2 as SYDVKM. In DNA form, the CDR3 reads TGTGCCAGCGGGTGGACAGGGGGGACTGGGGCCAACGTCCTGACTTTC. This encodes CASGWTGGTGANVLTF.

The V and J genes are TRBV13 and TRBJ1-1; 9 nucleotides agree with TRBD1. This CDR3 spans 14 amino acids. Germline V gene sequence: CDR1 PRHDT, CDR2 FYEKMQ (reference sequence). V dropped 6 bases and J dropped 6; count of bases not matched to a gene: 8. For the CDR3, the DNA is TGTGCCAGCAGACGGGGGACAGGGCCTTCTGAAGCTTTCTTT. This codes for CASRRGTGPSEAFF.

Comments on this clone: The sample holds other DNA sequences that translate to the same CDR3. The genes are TRBV9 and TRBJ2-7, with a possible D match to TRBD1 (6 bases). The CDR3 covers 14 residues. Between the trimmed V and J ends, which lost 2 bases and 0 bases, there was a span of 9 bases. CDR1 and CDR2 from the germline V gene are SGDLS and YYNGEE. The CDR3: CASSVGQSSYEQYF. The CDR3 DNA reads as TGTGCCAGCAGCGTCGGACAGAGCTCCTACGAGCAGTACTTC.

The rearrangement joins TRBV27 to TRBJ2-7; 7 nucleotides align to TRBD1. The CDR3 has 13 amino acids. V trimming: 7 bases; J trimming: 0 bases; junction bases outside the gene matches: 3. Germline V gives CDR1 MNHEY, CDR2 SMNVEV (reference sequence). The CDR3 protein is CASIGQDSYEQYF. The CDR3 nucleotides read TGTGCCAGCATCGGACAGGACTCCTACGAGCAGTACTTC.

The chain links TRBV5-1 to TRBJ2-5; D might be TRBD2 (6 bases). From germline, CDR1 is SGHRS and CDR2 YFSETQ. V lost 1 base and J lost 4, with 8 bases in between. This CDR3 contains 13 residues. The CDR3 loop reads CASSLQGGETQYF. CDR3 in DNA: TGCGCCAGCAGCTTGCAGGGAGGAGAGACCCAGTACTTC.

The chain joins TRBV25-1 to TRBJ1-1; no definite D call. Between the trimmed V and J ends, which lost 6 bases and 1 base, there was a span of 9 bases. The CDR3 is 13 residues long. Looked up from germline, CDR1 is MGHDK and CDR2 is SYGVNS. The CDR3 spells CASRAPANTEAFF. The CDR3, as DNA: TGTGCCAGCAGGGCTCCCGCGAACACTGAAGCTTTCTTT.

V gene TRBV15 combines with J gene TRBJ1-5; D perhaps matches TRBD1 (6 bases). Germline CDR1 and CDR2: LNHNV and YYDKDF (reference sequence). V lost 0 bases and J 7 bases, leaving 13 bases between the germline ends. This CDR3 contains 15 residues. CDR3 sequence reads: CATSRDQGQGQPQHF. CDR3 in DNA: TGTGCCACCAGCAGAGATCAGGGTCAGGGGCAGCCCCAGCATTTT.

The chain recombines TRBV4-2 with TRBJ2-3; 7 nucleotides agree with TRBD2. J was trimmed by 4 bases and V by 0 bases; bases with no gene match: 13. The CDR3 is made up of 18 amino acids. Germline CDR1 reads LGHNA; CDR2 reads YNFKEQ. The CDR3 loop reads CASSQEGFSGVEADTQYF. The CDR3 bases are TGTGCCAGCAGCCAAGAGGGTTTCAGCGGGGTCGAGGCAGATACGCAGTATTTT.

The rearrangement links TRBV23-1 to TRBJ2-7; 10 positions agree with TRBD2. TRBV23-1 is flagged as an ORF with uncertain function. This CDR3 has 18 amino acids. Trimming removed 3 bases from V and 2 bases from J; junction bases left unmatched: 13. The CDR3 loop reads CASSHPDWVAGGPYEQYF. CDR3 nucleotides: TGCGCCAGCAGTCACCCCGACTGGGTAGCGGGAGGACCCTACGAGCAGTACTTC.

The chain links TRBV11-3 to TRBJ2-1; TRBD2 might be the D (6 bases). In germline, CDR1 is SGHNT, CDR2 YENEEA. CDR3 size: 15 residues. V dropped 5 bases and J dropped 0 bases, with 11 bases sitting between them. This chain's CDR3 is CASSRTSSSYNEQFF. DNA of the CDR3: TGTGCCAGCAGCAGAACTAGCAGCTCCTACAATGAGCAGTTCTTC.

The J gene is TRBJ2-3, the V gene TRBV11-3, with 9 bases matching TRBD2. In germline, CDR1 is SGHNT, CDR2 YENEEA. The CDR3 totals 18 residues. The trim removed 1 base at V and 0 bases at J, leaving 8 bases unmatched. CDR3 sequence (DNA): TGTGCCAGCAGCTTAGGAACGGCCAGCGGGAGGAGCACAGATACGCAGTATTTT. Protein sequence: CASSLGTASGRSTDTQYF.